This TCR beta chain was obtained from a study of blood T cell repertoires in COVID-19. In the study overall: Italy, Spain and the United States were the sources of the convalescent and acute COVID-19 samples.

The CDR3 is 16 amino acids. Germline assignment: CDR1 MNHEY and CDR2 SMNVEV (reference sequence). The V end was cut by 2 bases, the J end by 2 bases, with 14 bases between. Study processing details: Estimated nucleated cell counts came from reference gene primer amplification. Using immunoSEQ multiplex PCR, the repertoire was profiled, and TCRdb retains in-frame clones only, with some absent. V and J calls and clone size follow that table, whereas D and trimming were derived from the DNA. This sample has more than 85,000 clones; about 78% occur once, and the top ten carry 7.5% to 10%. The clonotype comes from a man aged 55 to 70 with active or convalescent COVID-19. The chain couples TRBV27 to TRBJ2-3, with D maybe TRBD2 (6 bases). The sequencing sample was made of peripheral blood. In DNA form, the CDR3 reads TGTGCCAGCAGTTTAGGACTATCACCCCCCACAGATACGCAGTATTTT. The encoded protein is CASSLGLSPPTDTQYF.